This T cell receptor (beta chain) was obtained from a study of metastatic and nonmetastatic thyroid tumors. Study-level information: Across blood and tumor or nodule tissue, repertoires from malignant and benign thyroid patients were compared with one another.

Turning to this clone: What it binds is unknown.

Source study methods: A papillary thyroid cancer distant-metastasis classifier was built from CDR3 differences across clinicopathological groups. MiXCR reprocessed the PCR reads for TCRdb. The V and J calls, along with clone size, are taken from TCRdb and not from the paper's own processing. In the table there are about 27,000 clones, 16% of which are singletons. Overall study results and limits: The study reportedly found significantly higher TCR beta diversity in malignant thyroid tumors than benign nodules, in blood and tumor.

Trimming pared 1 base from V and 9 bases from J, leaving 10 bases between. Germline V lookup: CDR1 LGHDT, CDR2 YNNKEL (reference sequence). This CDR3 has 13 amino acids. Every patient underwent thyroid surgery untreated. This clonotype originated in a male donor with papillary thyroid cancer or a benign thyroid nodule (not recorded which). Some clones in this sample may be carry-over from other donors' samples. Sequencing input: blood. The V and J genes are TRBV3-1 and TRBJ2-1; no firm D call. CDR3 bases: TGTGCCAGCAGCCAAGTCGGCCTTGGTGAGCAGTTCTTC. Its translation: CASSQVGLGEQFF.